This TCR beta chain derives from a study of cytomegalovirus exposure and HLA in healthy donors. Overall study results and limits: Prior analysis indicated that the majority of TCR beta V segments exhibited productivity approximately 87% or approximately 30% of the time.

There are 16 residues in the CDR3. CDR1 is MDHEN and CDR2 is SYDVKM in the germline V gene. Trimming at V came to 6 bases and at J to 3 bases, leaving 10 bases not matched to a gene. PCR used 60 Vbeta primers and 13 Jbeta primers. Method: immunoSEQ multiplex PCR; TCRdb's copy keeps in-frame clones and lacks some. The sample holds about 130,000 clones. Regarding this clone: Its target is not known.

The source is a woman between 40 and 50 years old in good health and CMV-seronegative. Sequences were obtained from PBMCs. The genes are TRBV28 and TRBJ2-5, with 10 nucleotides matching TRBD2. CDR3 bases: TGTGCCAGCAGCCCAGTTAGCGGGGGGACGAAAGAGACCCAGTACTTC. Residues: CASSPVSGGTKETQYF.